These 9 T cell receptor beta chains were sequenced from one sample in a study of T-cell reconstitution after alpha-beta-depleted transplantation in children. Library preparation (for TCRbeta) was performed with unique molecular identifiers. MiXCR, applied by TCRdb to the PCR reads, yields one record per CDR3 protein. This table has fewer than 550,000 distinct CDR3 sequences, roughly 15% appearing once. The sample here was PBMCs, mostly from graft donor cells, taken 360 days after TCRalphabeta/CD19-depleted stem cell transplant. The receptors derive from a boy in the first two years of life who had a stem cell transplant for Wiskott-Aldrich syndrome, so the T cells may come from the graft donor.

The genes are TRBV18 and TRBJ1-2; 8 bases line up with TRBD1. V dropped 3 bases and J dropped 9; count of bases not matched to a gene: 3. Germline V gene sequence: CDR1 KGHSH, CDR2 LQKENI. This CDR3 has 12 residues. Here the CDR3 reads CASSPDRESYTF. The CDR3 coding sequence is TGTGCCAGCTCACCGGACAGGGAGAGCTACACCTTC.

This clonotype showed up just a few times. The chain links TRBV4-3 to TRBJ2-2, with D possibly matching TRBD1 (6 bases). CDR3 length: 17 amino acids. V lost 10 bases and J lost 3, with 24 bases in between. Germline-derived CDR1 and CDR2 are LGHNA and YSLEER. The CDR3 region has the DNA TGCGCCATCAAAGAGACGGTTACAGGGCGGGACACCGGGGAGCTGTTTTTT. Its protein is CAIKETVTGRDTGELFF.

This clonotype was counted between two and nine times. The chain has TRBV12-3 or TRBV12-4 and TRBJ2-5, with TRBD1 matching 12 bases. The junction had 8 bases not matched to a gene; V was cut back by 4 bases and J by 8 bases. The CDR3 sequence is 15 residues long. The CDR3 here is CASSWGQGARTTQYF. The CDR3 nucleotides are TGTGCCAGCAGTTGGGGACAGGGGGCGAGGACTACCCAGTACTTC.

This clonotype has more than one count but fewer than ten. The chain recombines TRBV5-1 with TRBJ2-2; 14 bases line up with TRBD2. J gave up 5 bases and V 2 bases, and 2 bases lay outside the gene matches. The CDR3 consists of 16 residues. In germline, CDR1 is SGHRS, CDR2 YFSETQ. The CDR3, as DNA: TGCGCCAGCAGCTTCGGACTAGCGGGGGGAACCGGGGAGCTGTTTTTT. Translated, it gives CASSFGLAGGTGELFF.

The J gene is TRBJ2-7, the V gene TRBV29-1, with TRBD2 as a possible D gene (5 bases). This CDR3 region has 13 residues. V lost 7 bases to trimming and J lost 3 bases, with 16 bases between them. Germline CDR1 is SQVTM and CDR2 is ANQGSEA. Here the CDR3 DNA reads TGCAGCGCCACGGGGTGGCAGGTCTACGAGCAGTACTTC. It is translated as CSATGWQVYEQYF.

This clonotype was picked up a small number of times. The chain combines TRBV30 with TRBJ2-3, with 8 bases lining up with TRBD2. The CDR3 is made up of 16 amino acids. From germline, CDR1 is GTSNPN and CDR2 SVGIG (reference sequence). J was trimmed by 1 base and V by 0 bases; bases with no gene match: 6. The CDR3 protein is CAWSVAGALRTDTQYF. DNA for the CDR3: TGTGCCTGGAGTGTAGCGGGGGCCCTTCGCACAGATACGCAGTATTTT.

The chain employs TRBV5-1 and TRBJ2-7; a possible D gene is TRBD2 (6 bases). V gave up 0 bases and J gave up 3 bases, with 10 bases separating them. The germline V gene has CDR1 SGHRS and CDR2 YFSETQ. The CDR3 consists of 14 residues. The CDR3 DNA reads as TGCGCCAGCAGCTTGGAGGGACTCTTCTACGAGCAGTACTTC. This codes for CASSLEGLFYEQYF.

The gene calls are TRBV5-4 and TRBJ2-3, with D possibly TRBD2 on 6 matching bases. Germline lookup yields CDR1 SGHNT and CDR2 YYREEE (reference sequence). V was cut by 4 bases and J by 4 bases, with 16 bases left in between. The CDR3 totals 15 residues. The CDR3 coding sequence is TGTGCCAGCAGCCCTCCGACTAGTAGCTCAGATACGCAGTATTTT. Protein product: CASSPPTSSSDTQYF.

This clonotype has just a few counts. The chain carries TRBV4-3 and TRBJ2-3; D is unclear. CDR1 is LGHNA, CDR2 YSLEER, per germline. Trimming removed 6 bases from V and 2 bases from J, with 12 bases in between. The CDR3 spans 14 residues. The CDR3 nucleotides read TGCGCCAGCAGTTTAGGGCGGATCACAGATACGCAGTATTTT. The encoded protein is CASSLGRITDTQYF.